A selection of T cell receptor beta chains follows, all from one sample in a study of cytomegalovirus exposure and HLA in healthy donors. Assay: immunoSEQ multiplex PCR; the TCRdb copy retains only in-frame clones and omits some. The sample contains under 150,000 clones, 60% to 70% of which appear only once. The sequenced sample was PBMCs. The receptors shown here come from a woman in her thirties or forties in good health and CMV-seropositive. The CDR3 runs from the conserved cysteine through the conserved F or W. Fields, in order: D gene, J gene, V gene, clone size, CDR3 DNA, CDR3 protein. A D gene is named only where the DNA matches it firmly. The size field is filled for only some rows; it gives once, few, many or a size class.

NA	TRBJ2-3	TRBV15	NA	TGTGCCACCAGCAGAGGGAGACAGTCCACAGATACGCAGTATTTT	CATSRGRQSTDTQYF
NA	TRBJ1-2	TRBV9	NA	TGTGGACATAAGAACTATGGCTACACCTTC	CGHKNYGYTF
TRBD2	TRBJ2-1	TRBV6-4	NA	TGTGCCAGCAGTGTGGGAGCGGGAGCGCATGAGCAGTTCTTC	CASSVGAGAHEQFF
TRBD1	TRBJ2-7	TRBV29-1	NA	TGCAGCGTTGCGGGACAGGGGACCGACCAGTACTTC	CSVAGQGTDQYF
NA	TRBJ2-5	TRBV4-3	NA	TGCGCCAGCAGCCAAGGGCTGGGAGTTCGGCAAGAGACCCAGTACTTC	CASSQGLGVRQETQYF
NA	TRBJ2-1	TRBV4-2	NA	TGTGCCAGCAGCCAAGATAGGCCCAGCGGGCAGTTCTTC	CASSQDRPSGQFF
TRBD2	TRBJ2-5	TRBV7-6	NA	TGTGCCAGCAGCTTTCTAGCGGACCAAGAGACCCAGTACTTC	CASSFLADQETQYF
NA	TRBJ2-7	TRBV29-1	NA	TGCAGCGTTGAAGGGACGCCGGAGGGAAGCGGGCAGTACTTC	CSVEGTPEGSGQYF
NA	TRBJ1-5	TRBV7-9	NA	TGTGCCAGCAGCTTGAACGGGGTTCAGCCCCAGCATTTT	CASSLNGVQPQHF
NA	TRBJ1-1	TRBV27	few	TGTGCCAGCAGTTTATCGAGTTCAGGGAACACTGAAGCTTTCTTT	CASSLSSSGNTEAFF
TRBD1	TRBJ1-1	TRBV29-1	NA	TGCAGCGCCGACAGGGGAACGACTGAAGCTTTCTTT	CSADRGTTEAFF